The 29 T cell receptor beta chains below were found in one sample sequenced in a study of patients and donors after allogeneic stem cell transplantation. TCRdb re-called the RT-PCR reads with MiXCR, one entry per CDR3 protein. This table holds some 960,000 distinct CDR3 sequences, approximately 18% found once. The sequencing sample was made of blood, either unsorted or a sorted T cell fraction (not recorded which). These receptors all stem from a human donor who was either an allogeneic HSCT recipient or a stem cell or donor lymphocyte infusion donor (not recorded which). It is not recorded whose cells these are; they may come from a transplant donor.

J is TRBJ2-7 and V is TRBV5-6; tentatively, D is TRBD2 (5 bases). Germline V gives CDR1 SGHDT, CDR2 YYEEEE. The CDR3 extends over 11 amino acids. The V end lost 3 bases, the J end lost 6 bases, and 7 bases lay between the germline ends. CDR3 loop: CASSSGFEQYF. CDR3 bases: TGTGCCAGCAGCTCGGGATTCGAGCAGTACTTC.

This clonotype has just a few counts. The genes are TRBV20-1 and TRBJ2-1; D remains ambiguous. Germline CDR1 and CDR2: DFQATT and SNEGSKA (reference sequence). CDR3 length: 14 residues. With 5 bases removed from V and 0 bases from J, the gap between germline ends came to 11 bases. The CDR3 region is CSAPGKTSYNEQFF. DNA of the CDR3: TGCAGTGCTCCCGGAAAGACCTCCTACAATGAGCAGTTCTTC.

CDR3 DNA: TGTGCCATCGGGGTGGGCACAGATACGCAGTATTTT. This encodes CAIGVGTDTQYF. The J gene is TRBJ2-3, the V gene TRBV10-3; no definite D call. This CDR3 region has 12 residues. Trimming stripped 8 bases from V and 1 base from J, with 7 bases between. Germline lookup yields CDR1 ENHRY and CDR2 SYGVKD.

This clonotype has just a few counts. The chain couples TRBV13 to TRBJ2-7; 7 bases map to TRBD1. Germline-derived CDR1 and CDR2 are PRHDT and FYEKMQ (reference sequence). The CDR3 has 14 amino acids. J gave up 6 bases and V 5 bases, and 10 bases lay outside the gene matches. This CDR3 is CASSPGTAYPEQYF. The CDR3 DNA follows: TGTGCCAGCAGCCCCGGGACAGCCTACCCCGAGCAGTACTTC.

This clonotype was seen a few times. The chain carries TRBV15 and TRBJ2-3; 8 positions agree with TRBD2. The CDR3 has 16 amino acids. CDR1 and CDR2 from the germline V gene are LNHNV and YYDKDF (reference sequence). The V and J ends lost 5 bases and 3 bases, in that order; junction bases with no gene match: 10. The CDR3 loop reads CATSGLAGEETDTQYF. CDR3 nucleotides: TGTGCCACCAGCGGTCTAGCGGGTGAAGAGACAGATACGCAGTATTTT.

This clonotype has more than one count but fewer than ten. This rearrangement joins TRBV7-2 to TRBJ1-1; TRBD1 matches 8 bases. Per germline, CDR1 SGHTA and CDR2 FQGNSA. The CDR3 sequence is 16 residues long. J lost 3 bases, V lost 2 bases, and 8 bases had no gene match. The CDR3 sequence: CASSLLGTGGDTEAFF. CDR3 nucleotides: TGTGCCAGCAGCTTATTGGGGACAGGAGGGGACACTGAAGCTTTCTTT.

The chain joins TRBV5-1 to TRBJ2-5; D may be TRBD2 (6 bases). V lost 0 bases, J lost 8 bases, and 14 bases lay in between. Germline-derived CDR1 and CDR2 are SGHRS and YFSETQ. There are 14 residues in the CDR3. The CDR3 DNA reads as TGCGCCAGCAGCTTGGAGGACGGCGGGAATACCCAGTACTTC. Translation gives CASSLEDGGNTQYF.

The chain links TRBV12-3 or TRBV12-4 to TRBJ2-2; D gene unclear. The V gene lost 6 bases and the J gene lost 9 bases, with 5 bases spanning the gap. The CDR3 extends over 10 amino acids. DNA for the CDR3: TGTGCCAGCAGACGGCGGGAGCTGTTTTTT. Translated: CASRRRELFF.

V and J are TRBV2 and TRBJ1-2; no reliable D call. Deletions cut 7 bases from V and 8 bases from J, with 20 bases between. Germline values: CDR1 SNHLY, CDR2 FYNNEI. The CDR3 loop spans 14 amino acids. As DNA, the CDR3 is TGTGCCAGCACTCGAAAGGAAGGGCGGCAGGGCTACACCTTC. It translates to CASTRKEGRQGYTF. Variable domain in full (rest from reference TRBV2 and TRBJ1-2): EPEVTQTPSHQVTQMGQEVILRCVPISNHLYFYWYRQILGQKVEFLVSFYNNEISEKSEIFDDQFSVERPDGSNFTLKIRSTKLEDSAMYFCASTRKEGRQGYTFGSGTRLTVV.

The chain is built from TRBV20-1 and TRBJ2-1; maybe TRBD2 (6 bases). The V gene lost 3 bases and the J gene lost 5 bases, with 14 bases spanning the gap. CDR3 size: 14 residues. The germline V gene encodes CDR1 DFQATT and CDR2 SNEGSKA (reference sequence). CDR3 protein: CSARGLARNNEQFF. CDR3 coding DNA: TGCAGTGCTAGGGGCCTAGCGAGAAACAATGAGCAGTTCTTC.

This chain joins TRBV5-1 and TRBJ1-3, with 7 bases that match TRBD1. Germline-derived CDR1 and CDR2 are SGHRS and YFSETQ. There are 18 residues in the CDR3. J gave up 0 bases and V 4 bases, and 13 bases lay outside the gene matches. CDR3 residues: CASSRVAFGDSSGNTIYF. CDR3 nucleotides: TGCGCCAGCAGCCGTGTTGCCTTCGGGGACAGCTCTGGAAACACCATATATTTT.

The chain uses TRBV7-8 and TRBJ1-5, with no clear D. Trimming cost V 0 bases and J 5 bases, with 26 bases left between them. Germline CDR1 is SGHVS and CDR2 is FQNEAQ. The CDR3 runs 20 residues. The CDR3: CASSLARAGNPATKDQPQHF. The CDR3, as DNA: TGTGCCAGCAGCTTAGCGAGGGCAGGCAATCCCGCGACCAAGGATCAGCCCCAGCATTTT.

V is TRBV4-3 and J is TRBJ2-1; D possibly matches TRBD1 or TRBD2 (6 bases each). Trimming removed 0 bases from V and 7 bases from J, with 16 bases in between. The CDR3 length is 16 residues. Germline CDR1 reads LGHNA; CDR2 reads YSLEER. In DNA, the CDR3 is TGCGCCAGCAGCCAAGATACCCCAGGGGCGGGGAATGAGCAGTTCTTC. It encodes CASSQDTPGAGNEQFF.

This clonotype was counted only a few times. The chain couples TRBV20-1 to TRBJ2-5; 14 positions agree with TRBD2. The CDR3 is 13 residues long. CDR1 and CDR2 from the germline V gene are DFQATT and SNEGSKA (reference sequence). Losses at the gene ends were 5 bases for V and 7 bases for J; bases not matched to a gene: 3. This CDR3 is CSAGGLAGGTQYF. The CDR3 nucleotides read TGCAGTGCTGGAGGACTAGCGGGAGGGACCCAGTACTTC.

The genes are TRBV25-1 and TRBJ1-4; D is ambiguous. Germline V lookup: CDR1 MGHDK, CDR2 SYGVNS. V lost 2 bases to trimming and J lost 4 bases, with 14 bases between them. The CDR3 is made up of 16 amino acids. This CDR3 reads CASSEGGGRSNEKLFF. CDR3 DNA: TGTGCCAGCAGTGAAGGAGGAGGACGGAGTAATGAAAAACTGTTTTTT.

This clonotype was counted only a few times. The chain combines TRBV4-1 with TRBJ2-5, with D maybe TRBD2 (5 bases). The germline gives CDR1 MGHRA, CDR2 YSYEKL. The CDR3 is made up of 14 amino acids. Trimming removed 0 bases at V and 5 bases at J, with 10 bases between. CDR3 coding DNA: TGCGCCAGCAGCCAAGATATAAGGAGGGAGACCCAGTACTTC. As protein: CASSQDIRRETQYF.

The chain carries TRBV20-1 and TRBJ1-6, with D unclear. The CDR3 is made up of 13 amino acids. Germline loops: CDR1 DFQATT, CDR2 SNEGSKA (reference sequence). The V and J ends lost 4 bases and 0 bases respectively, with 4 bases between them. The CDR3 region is CSAKSSYNSPLHF. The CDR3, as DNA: TGCAGTGCTAAGAGCTCCTATAATTCACCCCTCCACTTT.

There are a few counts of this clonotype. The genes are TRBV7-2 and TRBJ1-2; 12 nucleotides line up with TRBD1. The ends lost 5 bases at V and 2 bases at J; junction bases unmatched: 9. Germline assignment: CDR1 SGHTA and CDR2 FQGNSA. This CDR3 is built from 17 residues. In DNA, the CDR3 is TGTGCCAGCAGCCCCCAGGGACAGGGGGCTGTGAACTATGGCTACACCTTC. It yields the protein CASSPQGQGAVNYGYTF.

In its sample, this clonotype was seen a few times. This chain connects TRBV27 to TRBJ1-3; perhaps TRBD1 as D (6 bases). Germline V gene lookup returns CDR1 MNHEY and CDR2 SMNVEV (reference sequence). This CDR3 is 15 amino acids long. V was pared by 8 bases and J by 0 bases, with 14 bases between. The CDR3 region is CASRAGAGSGNTIYF. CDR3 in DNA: TGTGCCAGCCGTGCGGGGGCGGGCTCTGGAAACACCATATATTTT.

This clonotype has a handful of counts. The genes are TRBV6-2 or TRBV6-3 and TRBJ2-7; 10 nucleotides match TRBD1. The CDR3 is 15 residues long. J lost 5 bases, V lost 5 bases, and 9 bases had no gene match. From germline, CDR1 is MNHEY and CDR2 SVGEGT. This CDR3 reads CASSHTGTGVDEQYF. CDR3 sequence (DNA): TGTGCCAGCAGTCACACCGGGACAGGGGTCGACGAGCAGTACTTC.

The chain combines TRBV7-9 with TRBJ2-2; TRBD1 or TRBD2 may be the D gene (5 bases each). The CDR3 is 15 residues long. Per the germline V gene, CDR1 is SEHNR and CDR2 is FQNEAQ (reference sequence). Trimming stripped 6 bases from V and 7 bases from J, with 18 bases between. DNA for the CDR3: TGTGCCAGCAGACAACCCCCGGGGCAGGGCGGGGAGCTGTTTTTT. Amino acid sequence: CASRQPPGQGGELFF.

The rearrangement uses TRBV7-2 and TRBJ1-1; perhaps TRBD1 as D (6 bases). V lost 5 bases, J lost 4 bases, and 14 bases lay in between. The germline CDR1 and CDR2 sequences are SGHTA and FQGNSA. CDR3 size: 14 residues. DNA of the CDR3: TGTGCCAGCAGCCGCCATACAGGGTCCACTGAAGCTTTCTTT. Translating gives CASSRHTGSTEAFF. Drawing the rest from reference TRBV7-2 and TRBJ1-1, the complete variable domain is GAGVSQSPSNKVTEKGKDVELRCDPISGHTALYWYRQSLGQGLEFLIYFQGNSAPDKSGLPSDRFSAERTGGSVSTLTIQRTQQEDSAVYLCASSRHTGSTEAFFGQGTRLTVV.

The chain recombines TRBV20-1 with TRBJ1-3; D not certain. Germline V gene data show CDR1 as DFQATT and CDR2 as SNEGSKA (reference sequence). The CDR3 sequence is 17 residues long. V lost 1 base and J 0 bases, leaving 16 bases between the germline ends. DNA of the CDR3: TGCAGTGCTAGAGTTTCGGGCCGGGGAACCTCTGGAAACACCATATATTTT. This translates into CSARVSGRGTSGNTIYF.

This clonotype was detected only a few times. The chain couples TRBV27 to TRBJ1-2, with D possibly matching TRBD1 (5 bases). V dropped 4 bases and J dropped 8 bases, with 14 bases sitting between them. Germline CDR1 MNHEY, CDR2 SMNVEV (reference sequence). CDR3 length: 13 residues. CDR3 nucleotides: TGTGCCAGCAGTTGGGGGAGCGCTAGCGGCTACACCTTC. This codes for CASSWGSASGYTF.

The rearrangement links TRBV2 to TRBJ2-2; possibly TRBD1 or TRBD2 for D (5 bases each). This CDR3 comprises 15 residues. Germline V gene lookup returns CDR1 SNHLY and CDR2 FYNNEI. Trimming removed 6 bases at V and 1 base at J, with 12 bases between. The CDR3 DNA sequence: TGTGCCAGCAGGCACCGGGACCTGAACACCGGGGAGCTGTTTTTT. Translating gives CASRHRDLNTGELFF.

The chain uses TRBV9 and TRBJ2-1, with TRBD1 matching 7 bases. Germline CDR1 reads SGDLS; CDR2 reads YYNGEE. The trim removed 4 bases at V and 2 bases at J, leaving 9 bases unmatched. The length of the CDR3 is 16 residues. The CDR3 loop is CASSLQGSVPYNEQFF. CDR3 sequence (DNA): TGTGCCAGCAGCCTACAGGGGTCAGTCCCCTACAATGAGCAGTTCTTC.

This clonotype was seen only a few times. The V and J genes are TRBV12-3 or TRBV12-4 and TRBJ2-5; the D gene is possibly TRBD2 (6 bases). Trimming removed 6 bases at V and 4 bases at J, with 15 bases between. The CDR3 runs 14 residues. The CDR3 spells CASRPTSLGETQYF. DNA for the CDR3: TGTGCCAGCAGACCAACTAGCTTAGGAGAGACCCAGTACTTC.

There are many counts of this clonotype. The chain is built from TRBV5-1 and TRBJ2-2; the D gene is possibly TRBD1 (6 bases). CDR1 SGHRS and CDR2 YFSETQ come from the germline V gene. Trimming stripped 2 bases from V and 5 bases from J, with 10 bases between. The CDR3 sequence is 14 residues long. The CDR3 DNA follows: TGCGCCAGCAGCTTCACGCAGGGGACCGGGGAGCTGTTTTTT. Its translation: CASSFTQGTGELFF.

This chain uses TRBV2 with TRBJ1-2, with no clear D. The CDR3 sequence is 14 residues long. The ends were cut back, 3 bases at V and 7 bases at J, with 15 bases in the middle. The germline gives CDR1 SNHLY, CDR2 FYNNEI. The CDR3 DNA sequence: TGTGCCAGCAGTGATCTCGGAGGGCCCTCTGGCTACACCTTC. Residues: CASSDLGGPSGYTF.